Given below is one T cell receptor beta chain in context. The antigen is undetermined. This record comes from a study of T cells after posttransplantation cyclophosphamide. Clones were read by immunoSEQ multiplex PCR, and TCRdb kept only the in-frame ones, dropping some. The sample carries around 30,000 clones, around 90% recorded once. Overall study results and limits: Recipient CMV seropositivity and CMV reactivation strongly tracked TRB clonality.

The germline CDR1 and CDR2 sequences are MGHRA and YSYEKL. Trimming left V 0 bases short and J 1 base short, with 6 bases between. The CDR3 sequence is 14 residues long. Sequences were obtained from PBMCs. The chain links TRBV4-1 to TRBJ1-2, with D perhaps TRBD1 (5 bases). This receptor was taken from a woman in her forties with a blood cancer, CMV-positive, and with a related stem cell donor. The CDR3 protein is CASSQETVNYGYTF. The CDR3 DNA reads as TGCGCCAGCAGCCAAGAGACAGTTAACTATGGCTACACCTTC.